The entry below gives a single TCR beta chain sequence along with its context. Its recognized antigen is unknown. Nothing much larger sits one base from this clone, and base qualities are not available. This entry belongs to a study of T cells in Graves' hyperthyroidism and ophthalmopathy (dated by TCRdb to between 2018 and 2021). Background for the entire study: Peripheral blood samples were taken at the time of initial diagnosis, prior to any treatment. An independent validation cohort of about 19 hyperthyroidism patients and 15 or so patients who later progressed to ophthalmopathy tested prospective prediction of ophthalmopathy. TCR V-J signatures able to tell the groups apart were searched for in a discovery cohort of approximately 95 patients, of whom 43 had Graves' ophthalmopathy and 57 had stable Graves' hyperthyroidism. After sampling, hyperthyroidism patients received methimazole starting at 30 mg daily, and ophthalmopathy patients received high-dose intravenous methylprednisolone. The 100 or so discovery patients were randomly split 7:3 into training and test sets. Thyroid tissue and blood T-cell repertoires from six Graves' hyperthyroidism patients were also compared in the study. The paper describes TCR Vbeta CDR3 sequencing of about 140 peripheral blood samples, made up of some 42 ophthalmopathy patients, 70 to 75 hyperthyroidism patients and some 17 progressor patients.

The TCR beta CDR3 regions were amplified from the RNA transcripts. The TCR CDR3 was subjected to a first round of RT-PCR using the HTBI primer set and the Qiagen OneStep RT-PCR kit. Libraries were constructed in a second round of multiplex PCR, after which size selection and purification were performed. Libraries were sequenced paired-end with 100 bp reads on an Illumina HiSeq2000. Per the authors' processing: SOAPnuke was used to process the raw data, removing reads that contained adapters or uncalled bases, had a mean Phred below 15, or lacked an exact match to the constant primer or identifier. COPE v1.2.5 was used to merge the high-quality paired reads, and each unique nucleotide sequence was defined as a clonotype. Clonotypes were aligned to IMGT TRBV, TRBD and TRBJ reference segments using MiTCR v1.1. The analysis included only V-J combinations with a frequency above 0.0001, which together covered over 98% of the repertoires. The TCS score was defined as the ratio of F50 (clonal expansion) to E x V (chaos), calculated using BLOSUM62-based TCRdist between CDR3 peptides within each V-J. Welch's t-statistics and random forest reduced around 510 V-J features to around 14, which were used in a naive Bayes classifier (R e1071). The public reads were reanalyzed by TCRdb: fastp trimming at Q25, MiXCR alignment, in-frame beta chains only. When rows share a CDR3 protein, they turn into one entry using the most common DNA and genes. TCRdb, not the original authors, processed these V and J calls. The sample table holds about 590,000 distinct CDR3 sequences, of which 14% were seen once. Clones ranked in the top ten supply over 6% of the sample.

Trimmed from V: 3 bases; trimmed from J: 9 bases; junction bases lacking a gene match: 6. Measured from the cysteine to the phenylalanine, the CDR3 is 14 residues long. Only the CDR3 portion is preserved as DNA: 42 bases, with reading frame beginning at the first base. According to the germline V gene, CDR1 reads SGHRS and CDR2 reads YFSETQ. Moderately to severely active disease, a Clinical Activity Score of at least 3, a NOSPECS grade of at least 4, and a duration under 3 months were present in ophthalmopathy patients. Any patient with an uncontrolled infection, another autoimmune disease, pregnancy or lactation was excluded. Clinical symptoms, serum thyroxine and TRAb, thyroid ultrasound, and orbital computed tomography formed the basis for the diagnoses. PBMCs were separated from roughly 10 ml of fresh peripheral blood using Ficoll-Paque density gradient centrifugation. Total RNA was extracted with Trizol reagent, and quality was checked on an Agilent 2100 Bioanalyzer.

Overall results and qualifications from the work: In validation, the model predicted progression to ophthalmopathy with 65% to 71% sensitivity and approximately 72% specificity, a median of around six months before onset. Sample size was not statistically predetermined, and blinding of investigators to group allocation was not performed. In cross-validation, a model built on a 13 V-J signature told ophthalmopathy apart from stable hyperthyroidism with 85% to 90% sensitivity and about 81% specificity, and in testing the same model reached 80%/75%. Most expanded thyroid clonotypes (frequency above 0.001) were also detected in blood, suggesting blood repertoires may reflect thyroid immune responses.

Here the chain combines TRBV5-1 and TRBJ2-7, with TRBD2 matching 13 junction bases. What was sequenced was blood. This sequence was found in a woman aged 18-30 years with Graves' ophthalmopathy. In nucleotide form, the sequence is TGCGCCAGCAGCTGGCGACTAGCGGGAGGACCGCAGTACTTC. Translated, this is CASSWRLAGGPQYF.